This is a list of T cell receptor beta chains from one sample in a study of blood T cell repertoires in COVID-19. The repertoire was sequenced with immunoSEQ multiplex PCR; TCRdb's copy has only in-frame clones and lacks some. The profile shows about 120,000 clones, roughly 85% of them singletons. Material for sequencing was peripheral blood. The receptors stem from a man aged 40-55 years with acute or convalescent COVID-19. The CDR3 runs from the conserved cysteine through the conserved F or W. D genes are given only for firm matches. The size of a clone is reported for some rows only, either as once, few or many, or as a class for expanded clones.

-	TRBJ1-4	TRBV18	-	TGTGCCAGCTCACAAACAGCAACTAATGAAAAACTGTTTTTT	CASSQTATNEKLFF
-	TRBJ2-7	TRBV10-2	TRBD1	TGCGCCAGCACCTACAGGGGGCCCTGGGAACAATACGAGCAGTACTTC	CASTYRGPWEQYEQYF
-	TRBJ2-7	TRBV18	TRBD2	TGTGCCAGCTCGCGGGGGGGGGCAACCTCCTACGAGCAGTACTTC	CASSRGGATSYEQYF
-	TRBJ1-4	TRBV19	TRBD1	TGTGCCAGTAGTCCCACCGGGACAGCAACTAATGAAAAACTGTTTTTT	CASSPTGTATNEKLFF
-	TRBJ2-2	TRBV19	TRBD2	TGTGCCAGTAGTATAGGGAACCGGGGAGGGACCGGGGAGCTGTTTTTT	CASSIGNRGGTGELFF
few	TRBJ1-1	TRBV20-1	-	TGCAGTGCTAGTTCCCCAGAAAACACTGAAGCTTTCTTT	CSASSPENTEAFF
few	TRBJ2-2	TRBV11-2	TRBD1	TGTGCCAGCAGCTTAAGGCTTGCAGGGGGCGTCACCGGGGAGCTGTTTTTT	CASSLRLAGGVTGELFF
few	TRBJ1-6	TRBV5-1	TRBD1	TGCGCCAGCAGCCCGACCGGACAGGGGAATTCACCCCTCCACTTT	CASSPTGQGNSPLHF
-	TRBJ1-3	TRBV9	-	TGTGCCAGCACCCCCACCTACTCTGGAAACACCATATATTTT	CASTPTYSGNTIYF
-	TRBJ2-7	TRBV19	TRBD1	TGTGCCAGTAGTATCTCGGGACAGGGGGCCTACGAGCAGTACTTC	CASSISGQGAYEQYF
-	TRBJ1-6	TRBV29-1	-	TGCAGCGTTGGGGGCTCGACGGATTCACCCCTCCACTTT	CSVGGSTDSPLHF
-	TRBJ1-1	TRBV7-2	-	TGTGCCAGCAGCTTAGTGGGCCCAGGGGTAGGTGGCGGAGCTTTCTTT	CASSLVGPGVGGGAFF
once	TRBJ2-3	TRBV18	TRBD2	TGTGCCAGCTCACCTAGTCGGGGGGGCACAGATACGCAGTATTTT	CASSPSRGGTDTQYF
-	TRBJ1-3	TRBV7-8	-	TGTGCCAGCAGCTTAGATACAGGGAAGACGAACACCATATATTTT	CASSLDTGKTNTIYF
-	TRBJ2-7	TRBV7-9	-	TGTGCCAGCAGCTTAGCTGGTCTAGTGGACGAGCAGTACTTC	CASSLAGLVDEQYF
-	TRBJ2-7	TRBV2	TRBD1	TGTGCCAGCAGTGAGCTTTGGGGACAGGGTTACGAGCAGTACTTC	CASSELWGQGYEQYF
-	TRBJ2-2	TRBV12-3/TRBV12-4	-	TGTGCCACCATATCCCCTCCCGGCGGGGAGCTGTTTTTT	CATISPPGGELFF
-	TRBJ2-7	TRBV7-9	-	TGTGCCAGCAGCTCGAGAACCACTAGGGACGAGCAGTACTTC	CASSSRTTRDEQYF
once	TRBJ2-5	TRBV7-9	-	TGTGCCAGCAGCAGAGCAGGGGAAGAGACCCAGTACTTC	CASSRAGEETQYF
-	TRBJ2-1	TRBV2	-	TGTGCCAGCACCGCGGACACCTACAATGAGCAGTTCTTC	CASTADTYNEQFF
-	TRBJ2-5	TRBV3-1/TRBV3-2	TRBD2	TGTGCCAGCAGCGGAACTAGCGGGGGGCAAGAGACCCAGTACTTC	CASSGTSGGQETQYF
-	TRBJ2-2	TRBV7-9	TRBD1	TGTGCCAGCAGGCTGGACAGGGGAAGGGACGGGGAGCTGTTTTTT	CASRLDRGRDGELFF
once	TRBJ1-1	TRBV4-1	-	TGCGCCAGCAGCCGGCGGGACACTGAAGCTTTCTTT	CASSRRDTEAFF
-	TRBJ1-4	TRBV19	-	TGTGCCAGCAGTGGGGGAACACAGGGTTTTAATGAAAAACTGTTTTTT	CASSGGTQGFNEKLFF
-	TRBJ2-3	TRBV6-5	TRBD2	TGTGCCAGCAGCTCAGTACTAGCGGCCACAGATACGCAGTATTTT	CASSSVLAATDTQYF
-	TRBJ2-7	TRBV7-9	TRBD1	TGTGCCAGCAGCCCCCGAACAGGGGTATACGAGCAGTACTTC	CASSPRTGVYEQYF
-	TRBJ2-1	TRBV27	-	TGTGCCAGCAGTTTTTTAGGGGATGAGCAGTTCTTC	CASSFLGDEQFF
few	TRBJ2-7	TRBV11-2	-	TGTGCCAGCAGCTCAACAGGGTCCTACGAGCAGTACTTC	CASSSTGSYEQYF
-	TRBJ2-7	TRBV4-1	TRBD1	TGCGCCAGCAGCCAGACCGGGACAGGGGGCGAATACGAGCAGTACTTC	CASSQTGTGGEYEQYF
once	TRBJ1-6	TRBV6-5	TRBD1	TGTGCCAGCAGCCGAGGACAGGGAGGGAGTTCACCCCTCCACTTT	CASSRGQGGSSPLHF
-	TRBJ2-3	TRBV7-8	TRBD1	TGTGCCAGCAGCCCGGGACAGGGAGATACGCAGTATTTT	CASSPGQGDTQYF
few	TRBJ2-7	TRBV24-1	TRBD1	TGTGCCACCAGTGACGCCGGGACAGACCCTTACGAGCAGTACTTC	CATSDAGTDPYEQYF
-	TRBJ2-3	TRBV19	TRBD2	TGTGCCAGTACACCCCCCCCGGGCGGGGGGGCCTCAGATACGCAGTATTTT	CASTPPPGGGASDTQYF
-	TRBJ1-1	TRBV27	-	TGTGCCAGCAGTTTGGCCCCCAAGAACACTGAAGCTTTCTTT	CASSLAPKNTEAFF
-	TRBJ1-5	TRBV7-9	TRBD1	TGTGCCAGCAGCAACGGGACAGGCAATCAGCCCCAGCATTTT	CASSNGTGNQPQHF
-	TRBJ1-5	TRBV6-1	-	TGTGCCAGCAGAGAACCGCAGGGGTATAGCAATCAGCCCCAGCATTTT	CASREPQGYSNQPQHF
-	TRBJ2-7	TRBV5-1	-	TGCGCCAGCAGCTCGGGCGGGAACTCCTACGAGCAGTACTTC	CASSSGGNSYEQYF
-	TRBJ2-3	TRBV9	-	TGTGCCAGCAGCGTATCGAGCGTCCCTAGCACAGATACGCAGTATTTT	CASSVSSVPSTDTQYF
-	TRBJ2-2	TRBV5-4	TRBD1	TGTGCCAGCAGCGCCGACAGGGCCGGGGAGCTGTTTTTT	CASSADRAGELFF
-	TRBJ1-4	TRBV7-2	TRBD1	TGTGCCAGCAGCAGGACGGACAGGGGGCACGAAAAACTGTTTTTT	CASSRTDRGHEKLFF
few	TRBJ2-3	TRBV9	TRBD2	TGTGCCAGCAGCGAGCAACTAGCGGGGGGAGATACGCAGTATTTT	CASSEQLAGGDTQYF
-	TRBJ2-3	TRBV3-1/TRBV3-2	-	TGTGCCAGCAGCCACTCAGATACGCAGTATTTT	CASSHSDTQYF
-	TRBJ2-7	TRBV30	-	TGTGCCTGGAGTGGACGCCGGGACACTACCTACGAGCAGTACTTC	CAWSGRRDTTYEQYF
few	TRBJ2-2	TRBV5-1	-	TGCGCCAGCAGCTTGGACCAGGTGAAGGAGCTGTTTTTT	CASSLDQVKELFF
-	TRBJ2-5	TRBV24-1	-	TGTGCCACCAGTGCGGGATTTTTGGAGACCCAGTACTTC	CATSAGFLETQYF
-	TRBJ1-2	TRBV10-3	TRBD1	TGTGCCATCACTACAGGGGGCGCTGGCTATGGCTACACCTTC	CAITTGGAGYGYTF
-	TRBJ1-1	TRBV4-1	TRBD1	TGCGCCAGCAGCCCCCAAGGACAGGGGTTGAGCACTGAAGCTTTCTTT	CASSPQGQGLSTEAFF
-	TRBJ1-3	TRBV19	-	TGTGCCAGTAGTTCGACAGTCGAGATCTCTGGAAACACCATATATTTT	CASSSTVEISGNTIYF
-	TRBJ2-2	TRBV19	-	TGTGCCAGTAGTATAGATTCCAGACAGGTTCAGCGAGGCAGCACCGGGGAGCTGTTTTTT	CASSIDSRQVQRGSTGELFF
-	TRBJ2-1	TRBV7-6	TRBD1	TGTGCCAGCAGCCGCGGGACAGGGGACGGGGGTAGAGATGAGCAGTTCTTC	CASSRGTGDGGRDEQFF
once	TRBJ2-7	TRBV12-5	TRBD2	TGTGCTAGTGGCCCCCCGGGGGGGGGCTACGAGCAGTACTTC	CASGPPGGGYEQYF
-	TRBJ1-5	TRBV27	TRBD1	TGTGCCAGCAGTTGGGTTGAGGGGGGGGGCCGACAGGGGGTCAAGGATAGCAATCAGCCCCAGCATTTT	CASSWVEGGGRQGVKDSNQPQHF
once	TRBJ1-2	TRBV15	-	TGTGCCACCAGCAGAGATATAAACTATGGCTACACCTTC	CATSRDINYGYTF